This T cell receptor beta chain was obtained from a study of shared clonotypes between healthy human individuals. Adults of Caucasian background living in Nashville, Tennessee made up all donors. Replicate PCRs for unsorted PBMC used around 270 ng DNA (roughly 30,000 T cell genomes). Repertoires were generated with immunoSEQ multiplex PCR, while TCRdb's copy carries only in-frame clones and drops some. The sample has about 490,000 clones, about 82% seen once; the top ten hold roughly 13%. This clone was detected only a few times. The CDR3 is made up of 15 amino acids. CDR1 and CDR2 (germline): MGHRA, YSYEKL. The V end lost 4 bases, the J end lost 4 bases, and 16 bases lay between the germline ends.

The sequencing sample was made of PBMCs. The chain carries TRBV4-1 and TRBJ1-2; possibly TRBD1 for D (5 bases). The source is a woman aged 40 to 50 in good health. Some clones in this sample may be carry-over from other donors' samples. This CDR3 reads CASSPRGTAIYGYTF. The CDR3 coding sequence is TGCGCCAGCAGCCCCCGTGGGACGGCAATCTATGGCTACACCTTC.